Listed below are T cell receptor beta chains from one sample, sequenced in a study of technical replicates of blood from a handful of donors. TCRdb's table, derived via immunoSEQ multiplex PCR, lists solely in-frame clones and lacks some. In the table there are tens of thousands of clones, about 94% of which are singletons. What was sequenced was T cells isolated from PBMCs. These TCRs come from a human donor in good health. CDR3s include the opening cysteine and the closing phenylalanine or tryptophan. A D gene is named only where the DNA matches it firmly. Part of the rows lack a size; the others show once, few, many or a class for expanded clones.

NA | TRBJ1-1 | TRBV27 | TRBD1 | TGTGCCAGCAGTTCCTACAGGGGAGCAGGGGCTGAAGCTTTCTTT | CASSSYRGAGAEAFF
NA | TRBJ2-7 | TRBV28 | TRBD1 | TGTGCCAGCAGTTCTAGACAGGGGAACGAGCAGTACTTC | CASSSRQGNEQYF
NA | TRBJ1-5 | TRBV6-5 | NA | TGTGCCAGCAGCTCAGGGGCCGGGCAGCCCCAGCATTTT | CASSSGAGQPQHF
NA | TRBJ2-3 | TRBV6-1 | TRBD1 | TGTGCCAGCAGCCCAGGGACAGGGTATACAGATACGCAGTATTTT | CASSPGTGYTDTQYF
NA | TRBJ2-7 | TRBV19 | NA | TGTGCCAGTAGCCTACAGGGTCCTGACTACGAGCAGTACTTC | CASSLQGPDYEQYF
NA | TRBJ1-5 | TRBV28 | NA | TGTGCCAGCAGAAGAACCTTGGGGAGCCGCAATCAGCCCCAGCATTTT | CASRRTLGSRNQPQHF
NA | TRBJ1-2 | TRBV7-2 | NA | TGTGCCAGCAGCAATCGACCAGGGGAGCAAGGCTATGGCTACACCTTC | CASSNRPGEQGYGYTF
NA | TRBJ1-2 | TRBV5-6 | NA | TGTGCCAGCACTAGGGGCGGCTATGGCTACACCTTC | CASTRGGYGYTF
NA | TRBJ2-3 | TRBV5-1 | NA | TGCGCCAGCAGCTTGCAGTGGCCCCGCACAGATACGCAGTATTTT | CASSLQWPRTDTQYF
NA | TRBJ2-7 | TRBV14 | NA | TGTGCCAGCAGCCAAGAGTGGGGGCTTGGGTACGAGCAGTACTTC | CASSQEWGLGYEQYF
NA | TRBJ1-2 | TRBV7-9 | NA | TGTGCCAGCAGCTACCCCGGGACACCGATTTATGGCTACACCTTC | CASSYPGTPIYGYTF
NA | TRBJ2-7 | TRBV5-6 | NA | TGTGCCAGCAGCTACAGAGGGCTCCCCTACGAGCAGTACTTC | CASSYRGLPYEQYF
NA | TRBJ2-1 | TRBV11-3 | TRBD2 | TGTGCCAGCAGCTTAGTAGGGCGGGGGAACTACAATGAGCAGTTCTTC | CASSLVGRGNYNEQFF
NA | TRBJ2-2 | TRBV4-1 | TRBD2 | TGCGCCAGCAGCCAAGAAGTAAGGCCTAGCGGGGCGAACACCGGGGAGCTGTTTTTT | CASSQEVRPSGANTGELFF
NA | TRBJ2-3 | TRBV7-9 | TRBD2 | TGTGCCAGCAGCGGGAGACTAGCAGGCCAGACAGATACGCAGTATTTT | CASSGRLAGQTDTQYF
NA | TRBJ1-5 | TRBV6-1 | NA | TGTGCCAGCAGTGGACTTCACACAGGGATCAATCAGCCCCAGCATTTT | CASSGLHTGINQPQHF
once | TRBJ1-2 | TRBV10-3 | NA | TGTGCCATCAGTGATGATCCAGGGGCGGAAAGTGGCTACACCTTC | CAISDDPGAESGYTF
NA | TRBJ2-2 | TRBV7-3 | TRBD2 | TGTGCCAGCAGCTTGCAGGGACTAGCGTCCCCCGGGGAGCTGTTTTTT | CASSLQGLASPGELFF
few | TRBJ1-5 | TRBV10-1 | NA | TGCGCCAGCAGTGAGTTAGCAAATCAGCCCCAGCATTTT | CASSELANQPQHF
NA | TRBJ1-2 | TRBV2 | NA | TGTGCCAGCAGGGAGGAAAACGGACTGTCCTATGGCTACACCTTC | CASREENGLSYGYTF
NA | TRBJ1-2 | TRBV7-2 | TRBD1 | TGTGCCAGCAGCGTTACAGGGGGCGACTATGGCTACACCTTC | CASSVTGGDYGYTF
NA | TRBJ2-5 | TRBV15 | TRBD2 | TGTGCCACCAGTCTGTATTGGACTAGCGGAGAAGAGACCCAGTACTTC | CATSLYWTSGEETQYF
NA | TRBJ2-5 | TRBV7-2 | TRBD2 | TGTGCCAGCAGCTTAACGGGACTAGCGGGAGAGACCCAGTACTTC | CASSLTGLAGETQYF
few | TRBJ1-1 | TRBV30 | NA | TGTGCCTGGAGTGTACCATGGAGGACTGAAGCTTTCTTT | CAWSVPWRTEAFF
NA | TRBJ2-1 | TRBV6-1 | TRBD1 | TGTGCCAGCAGGGGGGACAGGCATCTTATTAATGAGCAGTTCTTC | CASRGDRHLINEQFF
NA | TRBJ1-1 | TRBV18 | NA | TGTGCCAGCTCGTTCCAGGGAAACACTGAAGCTTTCTTT | CASSFQGNTEAFF
NA | TRBJ1-1 | TRBV30 | TRBD1 | TGTGCCTGGGGGGACAGCCGTGAAGCTTTCTTT | CAWGDSREAFF
NA | TRBJ2-7 | TRBV10-3 | NA | TGTGCCATCAGTGGGGGAGCGCATTCATACGAGCAGTACTTC | CAISGGAHSYEQYF
once | TRBJ2-7 | TRBV19 | TRBD2 | TGTGCCAGTAGCTCCTTAAGACTAGCGGGAGGCCTTATCGCGCAGTACTTC | CASSSLRLAGGLIAQYF
NA | TRBJ1-5 | TRBV28 | NA | TGTGCCAGCACCTCTGAACTTCCTAAGAATCAGCCCCAGCATTTT | CASTSELPKNQPQHF
NA | TRBJ2-7 | TRBV7-3 | TRBD2 | TGTGCCAGCAGCCCCGGGGGGGGACGCGAGCAGTACTTC | CASSPGGGREQYF
NA | TRBJ2-7 | TRBV27 | TRBD2 | TGTGCCAGCAGTTTTATTCTAGGTGGGGTAGCGGGAGGGATTTACGAGCAGTACTTC | CASSFILGGVAGGIYEQYF
NA | TRBJ1-4 | TRBV30 | NA | TGTGCCTGGGAAGGGAGAGGGAGAGAAAAACTGTTTTTT | CAWEGRGREKLFF
once | TRBJ1-5 | TRBV5-6 | NA | TGTGCCAGCAGCTTTGGCGCGGGTTACATTGGCAATCAGCCCCAGCATTTT | CASSFGAGYIGNQPQHF
NA | TRBJ1-1 | TRBV9 | NA | TGTGCCAGCAGCCCGGCGGGGGGTGGCACTGAAGCTTTCTTT | CASSPAGGGTEAFF
NA | TRBJ1-1 | TRBV2 | NA | TGTGCCAGCAGTGACCAAGCGGGGGCTTTCTTT | CASSDQAGAFF
NA | TRBJ1-5 | TRBV10-3 | NA | TGTGCCATCAGTGAGCCTTTTGAGCCCCAGCATTTT | CAISEPFEPQHF
few | TRBJ1-1 | TRBV28 | NA | TGTGCCAGCAGTTTATTCGGCACTGAAGCTTTCTTT | CASSLFGTEAFF
NA | TRBJ1-4 | TRBV10-3 | TRBD1 | TGTGCCACGGGGACAGGGGGTATAAACTCAGGTGAAAAACTGTTTTTT | CATGTGGINSGEKLFF
NA | TRBJ1-3 | TRBV10-3 | TRBD1 | TGTGCCATCACCCCAACAGGGGTTTGGGGAAACACCATATATTTT | CAITPTGVWGNTIYF
NA | TRBJ2-7 | TRBV27 | NA | TGTGCCAGCAGACTATTGGATTCGGGGGATCGGGGCCACGAGCAGTACTTC | CASRLLDSGDRGHEQYF
NA | TRBJ2-7 | TRBV6-5 | TRBD2 | TGTGCCAGCAGTTCAGCCGGGACTAGCTTCTACGAGCAGTACTTC | CASSSAGTSFYEQYF
NA | TRBJ2-7 | TRBV16 | TRBD2 | TGTGCCAGCAGCCAATTGAAGGTGGTGGGAGGGCTTTCCTACGAGCAGTACTTC | CASSQLKVVGGLSYEQYF
NA | TRBJ2-1 | TRBV27 | TRBD2 | TGTGCCAGCAGTATACTAGCGGGAGGGCCTACTGAGCAGTTCTTC | CASSILAGGPTEQFF
NA | TRBJ2-5 | TRBV10-3 | NA | TGTGCCATCAGTGAACTGGGGACGGGAGAAGAGACCCAGTACTTC | CAISELGTGEETQYF
NA | TRBJ2-2 | TRBV5-4 | NA | TGTGCCAGCAGCTTGGCCTTGAGCACCGGGGAGCTGTTTTTT | CASSLALSTGELFF
once | TRBJ2-1 | TRBV7-2 | NA | TGTGCCAGCAGCTTCTGGACTGGTCCCAATGAGCAGTTCTTC | CASSFWTGPNEQFF
NA | TRBJ1-1 | TRBV4-2 | NA | TGTGCCAGCAGCCAAGCTGCCAGGGGCACTGAAGCTTTCTTT | CASSQAARGTEAFF